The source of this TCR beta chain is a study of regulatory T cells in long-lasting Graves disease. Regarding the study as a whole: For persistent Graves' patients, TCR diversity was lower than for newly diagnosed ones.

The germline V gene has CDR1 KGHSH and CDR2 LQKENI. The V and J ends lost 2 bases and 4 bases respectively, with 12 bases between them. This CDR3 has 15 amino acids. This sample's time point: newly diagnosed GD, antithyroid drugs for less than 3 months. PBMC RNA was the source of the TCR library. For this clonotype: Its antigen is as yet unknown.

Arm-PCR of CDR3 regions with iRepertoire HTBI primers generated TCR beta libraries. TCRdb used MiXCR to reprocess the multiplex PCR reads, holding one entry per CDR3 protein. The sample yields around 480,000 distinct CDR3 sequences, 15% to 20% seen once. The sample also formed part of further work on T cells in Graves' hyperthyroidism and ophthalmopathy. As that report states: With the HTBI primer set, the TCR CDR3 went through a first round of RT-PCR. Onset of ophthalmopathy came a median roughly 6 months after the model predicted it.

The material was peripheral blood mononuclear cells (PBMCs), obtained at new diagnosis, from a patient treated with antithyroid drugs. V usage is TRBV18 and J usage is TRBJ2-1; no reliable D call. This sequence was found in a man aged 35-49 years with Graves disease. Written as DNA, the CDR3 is TGTGCCAGCTCACCAGCTCGTCTAAATTACAATGAGCAGTTCTTC. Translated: CASSPARLNYNEQFF.